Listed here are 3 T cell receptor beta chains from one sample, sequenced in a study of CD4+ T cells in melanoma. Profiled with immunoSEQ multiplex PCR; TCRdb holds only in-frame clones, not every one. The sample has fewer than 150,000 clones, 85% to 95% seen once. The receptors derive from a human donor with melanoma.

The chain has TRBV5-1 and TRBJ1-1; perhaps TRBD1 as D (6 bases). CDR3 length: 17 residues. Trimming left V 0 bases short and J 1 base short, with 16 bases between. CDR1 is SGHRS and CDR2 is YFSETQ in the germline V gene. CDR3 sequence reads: CASSLEQGWGRNTEAFF. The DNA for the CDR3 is TGCGCCAGCAGCTTGGAACAGGGCTGGGGCAGGAACACTGAAGCTTTCTTT.

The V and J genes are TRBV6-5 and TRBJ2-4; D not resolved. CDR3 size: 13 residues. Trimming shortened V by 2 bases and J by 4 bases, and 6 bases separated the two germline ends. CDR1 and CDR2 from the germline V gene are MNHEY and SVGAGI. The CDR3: CASSYEPKNIQYF. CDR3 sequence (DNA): TGTGCCAGCAGTTACGAGCCAAAAAACATTCAGTACTTC.

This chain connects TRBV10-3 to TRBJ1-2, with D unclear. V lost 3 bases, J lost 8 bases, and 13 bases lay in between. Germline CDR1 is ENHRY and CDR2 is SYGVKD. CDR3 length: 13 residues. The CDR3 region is CAISDRPSQGYTF. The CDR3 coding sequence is TGTGCCATCAGTGACCGGCCGAGTCAGGGCTACACCTTC.